The sequence of this TCR beta chain was determined in a study of shared clonotypes between healthy human individuals. To note about this clone: Its antigen is as yet unknown.

Whole-study results and caveats: Researchers sampled only blood; tissue repertoires likely differ.

Assay runs were performed at deep level. TCRdb keeps only in-frame clones here, not all; method: immunoSEQ multiplex PCR. The table has approximately 250,000 clones, 60% to 70% seen once. With 2 bases removed from V and 4 bases from J, the gap between germline ends came to 13 bases. The CDR3 sequence is 15 residues long. Germline CDR1 SGHDT, CDR2 YYEEEE. V is TRBV5-6 and J is TRBJ1-3; D may be TRBD1 (5 bases). This clonotype was obtained from a man younger than 45 in good health. The sample comprised memory CD4+ T cells sorted from blood. Subset defined: CD45RA-negative fraction. The CDR3 region is CASSFTAGQGNTIYF. The CDR3 DNA reads TGTGCCAGCAGCTTCACCGCTGGACAAGGAAACACCATATATTTT.